This entry features one TCR beta chain sequence. Its cognate antigen is unknown. The data were taken from a study of graft-versus-host responses after intestinal transplantation. Study-level background: Multivisceral, liver-intestinal, or isolated intestinal grafts went to recipients. Anti-thymocyte globulin was used for induction in all recipients, who then took tacrolimus and steroids for roughly 3 years. Study findings and constraints: Detected in recipient marrow were GvH clones, some of which were first observed in ileum or blood.

Data came from immunoSEQ multiplex PCR; TCRdb stores just in-frame clones and leaves some out. The sample lists about 130,000 clones; roughly 91% were seen once. Per the germline V gene, CDR1 is LGHNA and CDR2 is YSLEER. The CDR3 totals 13 residues. The germline V and J ends were trimmed by 4 bases and 4 bases, with 8 bases remaining between them. The clonotype comes from a human donor who received an intestinal transplant. The chain joins TRBV4-3 to TRBJ2-1, with D perhaps being TRBD1 or TRBD2 (5 bases each). The sequences come from unstimulated CD4+ T cells sorted from spleen or lymph node cells, collected before intestinal transplant. This CDR3 reads CASSPGPYNEQFF. In nucleotides, the CDR3 is TGCGCCAGCAGCCCGGGACCGTACAATGAGCAGTTCTTC.